The TCR beta chain under discussion was sequenced for a study of CD8+ T cells in alopecia areata. Looking at the study overall: Those receiving the skin were approximately 7-11-week-old female C3H/HeJ mice, whose grafts came from approximately 6-12-month-old C3H/HeJ donors with spontaneous alopecia. Study observations and caveats: Affected scalp, especially in alopecia totalis/universalis, had a higher clonality than normal scalp did. Patients shared TCRs less clearly than mice did, possibly owing to HLA. Sequences from scalp samples also cover resident alphabeta T cells of normal skin.

cDNA reverse transcribed from extracted RNA served as the sequencing template. TCRdb's table, derived via immunoSEQ multiplex PCR, lists solely in-frame clones and lacks some. In total the sample includes around 290,000 clones, none of them seen once. Only a few counts were recorded for this clone. No antigen is known for it. Here the gene names and germline are mouse. The sequenced fragment ends 4 residues before the CDR3 boundary, so the rest is inferred from the germline J gene. The same CDR3 is also encoded by other DNA sequences in this sample. The CDR3 loop spans 14 amino acids. Germline-derived CDR1 and CDR2 are FNHDT and SITEND (reference sequence). On the basis of CD4, CD8alpha, NKG2D, NKG2ACE and other markers, pooled cutaneous lymph node cells were sorted.

The specimen sequenced was CD4+ T cells sorted from a lymph node. The sequence was obtained from a C3H/HeJ mouse with alopecia areata. Strain MHC haplotype: H2-k. This chain joins TRBV19 and TRBJ2-5, with 10 bases identical to TRBD1. CDR3 DNA (partial): TGTGCCAGCAGTATAAGGACAGGGGGAGAC. Amino acids: CASSIRTGGD. The full CDR3 protein reads CASSIRTGGDTQYF.